This TCR beta chain is drawn from a study of spatial heterogeneity in lung cancer. At the level of the study: Matched bulk RNA-seq gave a T cell module score that correlated strongly with tumor-region TCR transcript counts. An average of more than ten raw reads was observed per unique TCR and UMI combination.

Time point denoted: sample taken at primary tumor resection. The study sequenced unsorted whole RNA from tumor, nontumor lung or frozen PBMC. Trimming cost V 6 bases and J 6 bases; bases outside gene matches: 4. This CDR3 contains 13 residues. CDR1 is SEHNR and CDR2 is FQNEAQ in the germline V gene (reference sequence). In this sample, this clonotype turned up a few times. Antigen: not known. This beta chain turned up in a library designed for alpha chains; as an off-target read, its abundance says little. TCRdb reprocessed the 5' RACE reads with MiXCR, giving one entry per CDR3 protein. The sample has over 15,000 distinct CDR3 sequences, approximately 9.7% seen once; the top ten hold roughly a fifth. Whole-study findings and limits: When ubiquitous and regional expanded TCRs were counted, their numbers tracked ubiquitous and regional nonsynonymous mutations, respectively. Expanded alpha and beta TCR counts within tumors tracked tumor mutation counts.

This receptor was identified in a female donor with early-stage non-small cell lung cancer. The genes are TRBV7-9 and TRBJ1-2; TRBD1 agrees at 10 bases. This specimen was lung tumor tissue, taken at surgery. The chain's CDR3 is CASRWTGGDGYTF. The CDR3 DNA reads TGTGCCAGCAGGTGGACAGGGGGGGATGGCTACACCTTC.